These T cell receptor beta chains were read from a single sample in a study of blood T cell repertoires in COVID-19. The assay was immunoSEQ multiplex PCR, and TCRdb's table has in-frame clones only and misses some. The sample has about 190,000 clones, approximately 81% seen once. The sample taken for sequencing was peripheral blood. These receptors came from a human donor in a cohort sampled during active COVID-19. Each CDR3 is given with its conserved first and last residue. D genes are given only for firm matches. The size entry is marked missing in some rows and otherwise reads once, few, many or a size class.

size: -
length: 12
J: TRBJ1-2
V: TRBV7-2
D: TRBD1
CDR3: CASSFGQGGYTF
DNA: TGTGCCAGCAGCTTCGGACAGGGTGGCTACACCTTC

size: -
length: 11
J: TRBJ2-5
V: TRBV30
D: TRBD1
CDR3: CATGQQETQYF
DNA: TGTGCCACGGGACAGCAAGAGACCCAGTACTTC

size: few
length: 15
J: TRBJ2-5
V: TRBV7-8
D: -
CDR3: CASSLMGRTKETQYF
DNA: TGTGCCAGCAGCTTAATGGGGCGGACCAAAGAGACCCAGTACTTC

size: -
length: 12
J: TRBJ1-5
V: TRBV28
D: -
CDR3: CASSSSSGLGHF
DNA: TGTGCCAGCAGCTCTAGTAGCGGTTTGGGGCATTTT

size: -
length: 14
J: TRBJ2-2
V: TRBV2
D: TRBD2
CDR3: CASRGLAGTGELFF
DNA: TGTGCCAGCAGGGGACTAGCGGGCACCGGGGAGCTGTTTTTT

size: -
length: 14
J: TRBJ2-7
V: TRBV2
D: -
CDR3: CASSDYAGFYEQYF
DNA: TGTGCCAGCAGTGATTATGCAGGGTTCTACGAGCAGTACTTC

size: few
length: 14
J: TRBJ1-2
V: TRBV19
D: TRBD1
CDR3: CASSWDRGFRGYTF
DNA: TGTGCCAGTAGTTGGGACAGGGGGTTCCGGGGCTACACCTTC

size: few
length: 14
J: TRBJ2-7
V: TRBV7-2
D: TRBD2
CDR3: CASRGSGGGYEQYF
DNA: TGTGCCAGCAGGGGTTCGGGAGGGGGGTACGAGCAGTACTTC

size: -
length: 16
J: TRBJ2-4
V: TRBV5-1
D: -
CDR3: CASSLVPAESGNIQYF
DNA: TGCGCCAGCAGCTTGGTGCCAGCGGAGTCAGGAAACATTCAGTACTTC

size: -
length: 14
J: TRBJ2-7
V: TRBV2
D: TRBD1
CDR3: CASLRDRSSYEQYF
DNA: TGTGCCAGCTTACGGGACAGGAGCTCCTACGAGCAGTACTTC

size: -
length: 16
J: TRBJ1-2
V: TRBV10-1
D: TRBD1
CDR3: CASSEYTGDSYYGYTF
DNA: TGCGCCAGCAGTGAATACACAGGGGATTCCTACTATGGCTACACCTTC

size: few
length: 14
J: TRBJ1-6
V: TRBV27
D: TRBD1
CDR3: CASSFYRGNSPLHF
DNA: TGTGCCAGCAGTTTTTACAGGGGTAACTCACCCCTCCACTTT

size: -
length: 17
J: TRBJ1-3
V: TRBV9
D: -
CDR3: CASSVFPGALSGNTIYF
DNA: TGTGCCAGCAGCGTATTTCCAGGGGCCCTCTCTGGAAACACCATATATTTT

size: once
length: 13
J: TRBJ1-3
V: TRBV3-1/TRBV3-2
D: -
CDR3: CASSLTVRNTIYF
DNA: TGTGCCAGCAGCCTTACGGTCAGGAACACCATATATTTT

size: once
length: 17
J: TRBJ2-4
V: TRBV6-6
D: -
CDR3: CASRPTTDAAAKNIQYF
DNA: TGTGCCAGCCGTCCGACTACGGACGCGGCGGCCAAAAACATTCAGTACTTC

size: -
length: 14
J: TRBJ1-1
V: TRBV5-1
D: -
CDR3: CASSLARLGTEAFF
DNA: TGCGCCAGCAGCTTGGCCAGACTCGGGACTGAAGCTTTCTTT

size: -
length: 13
J: TRBJ1-2
V: TRBV6-4
D: -
CDR3: CASSQPGESGYTF
DNA: TGTGCCAGCAGCCAACCAGGGGAAAGTGGCTACACCTTC

size: -
length: 11
J: TRBJ2-3
V: TRBV6-5
D: -
CDR3: CAGQLADTQYF
DNA: TGTGCCGGACAACTGGCAGATACGCAGTATTTT

size: -
length: 14
J: TRBJ1-2
V: TRBV6-5
D: -
CDR3: CASSLLQVPYGYTF
DNA: TGTGCCAGCAGTCTCTTACAGGTCCCATATGGCTACACCTTC

size: -
length: 15
J: TRBJ2-7
V: TRBV5-4
D: TRBD1
CDR3: CASSLAGQASYEQYF
DNA: TGTGCCAGCAGCTTGGCGGGACAGGCCTCCTACGAGCAGTACTTC

size: -
length: 15
J: TRBJ1-4
V: TRBV5-1
D: TRBD1
CDR3: CASSPGQGGGEKLFF
DNA: TGCGCCAGCAGTCCGGGACAGGGAGGTGGTGAAAAACTGTTTTTT

size: -
length: 16
J: TRBJ2-5
V: TRBV28
D: TRBD2
CDR3: CASSLIHSGKKETQYF
DNA: TGTGCCAGCAGTCTGATCCATAGCGGGAAGAAAGAGACCCAGTACTTC

size: once
length: 12
J: TRBJ2-3
V: TRBV2
D: -
CDR3: CASSRLENTQYF
DNA: TGTGCCAGCTCCAGACTAGAGAATACGCAGTATTTT

size: -
length: 15
J: TRBJ2-2
V: TRBV27
D: TRBD2
CDR3: CASSLAGGTTGELFF
DNA: TGTGCCAGCAGTCTAGCGGGAGGGACCACCGGGGAGCTGTTTTTT

size: -
length: 16
J: TRBJ2-1
V: TRBV6-6
D: -
CDR3: CASSYSVGGRSNEQFF
DNA: TGTGCCAGCAGTTACTCTGTGGGGGGGCGCTCCAATGAGCAGTTCTTC

size: -
length: 12
J: TRBJ2-7
V: TRBV12-3/TRBV12-4
D: -
CDR3: CASSQSRGEQYF
DNA: TGTGCCAGCAGTCAAAGCAGGGGCGAGCAGTACTTC

size: -
length: 14
J: TRBJ2-7
V: TRBV5-1
D: TRBD1
CDR3: CASSLRQGSYEQYF
DNA: TGCGCCAGCAGCTTACGACAGGGGAGCTACGAGCAGTACTTC

size: -
length: 16
J: TRBJ1-2
V: TRBV19
D: -
CDR3: CASSISPAGGRLGYTF
DNA: TGTGCCAGTAGTATTTCGCCCGCCGGGGGGCGTTTGGGCTACACCTTC

size: -
length: 16
J: TRBJ1-3
V: TRBV3-1/TRBV3-2
D: -
CDR3: CASSQDLGAAGNTIYF
DNA: TGTGCCAGCAGCCAAGACTTGGGGGCAGCTGGAAACACCATATATTTT

size: -
length: 15
J: TRBJ2-7
V: TRBV27
D: -
CDR3: CASSSRLDSAYEQYF
DNA: TGTGCCAGCAGTTCCCGCCTCGACAGCGCCTACGAGCAGTACTTC

size: -
length: 13
J: TRBJ2-3
V: TRBV30
D: TRBD2
CDR3: CAGSGAHTDTQYF
DNA: TGTGCCGGTAGCGGGGCCCACACAGATACGCAGTATTTT

size: -
length: 15
J: TRBJ2-6
V: TRBV5-8
D: TRBD1
CDR3: CASSHGQAGANVLTF
DNA: TGTGCCAGCAGCCACGGACAGGCTGGGGCCAACGTCCTGACTTTC

size: -
length: 13
J: TRBJ2-1
V: TRBV6-5
D: -
CDR3: CASSNTRGYEQFF
DNA: TGTGCCAGCAGCAATACCAGGGGTTATGAGCAGTTCTTC

size: -
length: 15
J: TRBJ2-2
V: TRBV30
D: -
CDR3: CAWNLWRAHTGELFF
DNA: TGTGCCTGGAACCTTTGGAGGGCCCACACCGGGGAGCTGTTTTTT

size: -
length: 21
J: TRBJ2-2
V: TRBV19
D: TRBD2
CDR3: CASSNRYRAGLAGSRTGELFF
DNA: TGTGCCAGTAGTAATCGGTACCGGGCAGGACTAGCGGGAAGTCGCACCGGGGAGCTGTTTTTT

size: -
length: 12
J: TRBJ2-7
V: TRBV6-6
D: -
CDR3: CASSTRVNEQYF
DNA: TGTGCCAGCAGTACCAGGGTGAACGAGCAGTACTTC

size: -
length: 13
J: TRBJ1-1
V: TRBV19
D: TRBD1
CDR3: CASHRGSNTEAFF
DNA: TGTGCCAGCCACAGGGGGTCGAACACTGAAGCTTTCTTT

size: -
length: 13
J: TRBJ2-5
V: TRBV29-1
D: TRBD1
CDR3: CSVGHRGQETQYF
DNA: TGCAGCGTTGGACACAGGGGCCAAGAGACCCAGTACTTC

size: many
length: 14
J: TRBJ1-6
V: TRBV28
D: -
CDR3: CASSRGQDKAPLHF
DNA: TGTGCCAGCAGTCGCGGACAAGACAAGGCTCCCCTCCACTTT

size: -
length: 13
J: TRBJ2-3
V: TRBV28
D: TRBD2
CDR3: CASLTSGTDTQYF
DNA: TGTGCCAGCTTGACTAGCGGGACAGATACGCAGTATTTT